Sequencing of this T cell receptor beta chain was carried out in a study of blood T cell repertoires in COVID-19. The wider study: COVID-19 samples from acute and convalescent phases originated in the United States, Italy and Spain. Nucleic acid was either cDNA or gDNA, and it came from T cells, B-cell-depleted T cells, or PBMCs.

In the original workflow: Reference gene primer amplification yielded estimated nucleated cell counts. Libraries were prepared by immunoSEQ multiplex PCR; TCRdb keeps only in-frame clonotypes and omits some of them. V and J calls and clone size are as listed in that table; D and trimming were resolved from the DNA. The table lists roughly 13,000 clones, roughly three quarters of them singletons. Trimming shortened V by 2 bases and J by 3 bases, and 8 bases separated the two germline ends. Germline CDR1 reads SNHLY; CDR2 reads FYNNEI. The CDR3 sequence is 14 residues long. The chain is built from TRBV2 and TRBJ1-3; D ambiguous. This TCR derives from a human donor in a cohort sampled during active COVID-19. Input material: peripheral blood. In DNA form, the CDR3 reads TGTGCCAGCAGTGAAAGGGAGGGTGGAAACACCATATATTTT. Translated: CASSEREGGNTIYF.